A single sample gave rise to the 3 T cell receptor beta chains below, sequenced in a study of technical replicates of blood from a few donors. Profiling relied on immunoSEQ multiplex PCR, and the TCRdb table lists in-frame clones only, not all of them. The sample carries tens of thousands of clones, around 95% recorded once. Material: T cells isolated from PBMCs. The receptor set was obtained from a human donor in good health.

The V call is TRBV5-4, the J call TRBJ2-1, with unresolved D. V lost 1 base, J lost 0 bases, and 8 bases lay in between. Germline CDR1 and CDR2: SGHNT and YYREEE (reference sequence). The CDR3 is 15 amino acids. The CDR3, as DNA: TGTGCCAGCAGCTTGTCGAGTTCCTCCTACAATGAGCAGTTCTTC. Amino acid sequence: CASSLSSSSYNEQFF.

The chain is built from TRBV6-1 and TRBJ1-1, with D unclear. Trimming removed 4 bases at V and 1 base at J, with 7 bases between. This CDR3 has 13 residues. Germline assignment: CDR1 MNHNS and CDR2 SASEGT. The CDR3: CASSGRENTEAFF. CDR3 bases: TGTGCCAGCAGTGGACGGGAGAACACTGAAGCTTTCTTT.

The V call is TRBV21-1, the J call TRBJ2-6; the DNA was not used to check the table's D call, TRBD2. TRBV21-1 is recorded as a pseudogene. The CDR3 extends over 18 amino acids. The CDR3 bases are TGTGCCAGCAGCAGGCCTAGCGGGTCTAGCTCTGGGGCCAACGTCCTGACTTTC. Amino acids: CASSRPSGSSSGANVLTF.